This T cell receptor (beta chain) was captured by sequencing in a study of T cell responses to AZD1222 COVID-19 vaccine. Broader study findings: Just a handful of AZD1222 recipients were seropositive at baseline. None of the repertoires were sampled until the peak T cell response had passed.

As for this clone: Its antigen is currently unknown.

Timing groups of about 4 and about 12 weeks for second doses were pooled. The CDR3 has 14 residues. Germline loops: CDR1 SGDLS, CDR2 YYNGEE. V was trimmed by 2 bases and J by 2 bases, leaving 10 bases between them. The data were produced by immunoSEQ multiplex PCR, yet TCRdb's version contains in-frame clones alone and is incomplete. Of 180,000 or so clones in the sample, just over 90% were seen once. This TCR was sampled from an adult who received the AZD1222 COVID-19 vaccine. Sequencing was performed on peripheral blood, taken 28 days after the second AZD1222 dose. The chain is built from TRBV9 and TRBJ2-5; D unclear. This chain's CDR3 is CASSVGQIQETQYF. The CDR3 nucleotides read TGTGCCAGCAGCGTTGGGCAGATTCAAGAGACCCAGTACTTC.